The 4 T cell receptor beta chains reported below all come from one sample, sequenced in a study of monozygotic twins with cystic fibrosis. The method was immunoSEQ multiplex PCR; TCRdb's version includes in-frame clones alone and lacks a portion of them. Counted here are 30,000 to 40,000 clones, 85% to 95% occurring once; the ten biggest clones make up approximately 0.19%. Sequenced input: blood. All receptors derive from a boy younger than 10 with cystic fibrosis.

The chain couples TRBV7-3 to TRBJ2-7, with D possibly matching TRBD2 (7 bases). Germline values: CDR1 SGHTA, CDR2 FQGTGA. The V and J ends lost 2 bases and 2 bases respectively, with 10 bases between them. CDR3 size: 14 residues. The CDR3 bases are TGTGCCAGCAGCTTAGCGGGGGACACCTACGAGCAGTACTTC. It yields the protein CASSLAGDTYEQYF.

The chain combines TRBV15 with TRBJ2-5; D is perhaps TRBD1 or TRBD2 (5 bases each). The DNA end is more similar to TRBJ2-7, so the J call may be wrong. Germline CDR1 is LNHNV and CDR2 is YYDKDF (reference sequence). This CDR3 has 12 amino acids. The CDR3 reads CATSRGGDEQYF. The CDR3 DNA reads as TGTGCCACCAGCAGAGGAGGGGACGAGCAGTACTTC.

This chain links TRBV27 with TRBJ1-1; 7 bases align to TRBD1. With V trimmed by 1 base and J by 5 bases, 1 base remained unmatched. CDR1 and CDR2 (germline): MNHEY, SMNVEV (reference sequence). The CDR3 extends over 13 amino acids. The CDR3 nucleotides are TGTGCCAGCAGTTTATTGACAGGGACTGAAGCTTTCTTT. It specifies CASSLLTGTEAFF.

The chain uses TRBV6-4 and TRBJ2-3, with TRBD1 as a possible D gene (5 bases). Per germline, CDR1 MRHNA and CDR2 SNTAGT. CDR3 size: 13 residues. V was pared by 6 bases and J by 0 bases, with 7 bases between. The CDR3 loop reads CASSTGSTDTQYF. The CDR3 nucleotides are TGTGCCAGCAGCACAGGTAGCACAGATACGCAGTATTTT.